This T cell receptor beta chain appears in the sequencing data of a study of blood T cell repertoires in COVID-19. With 3 bases removed from V and 3 bases from J, the gap between germline ends came to 11 bases. The germline V gene has CDR1 LGHDT and CDR2 YNNKEL (reference sequence). This CDR3 region has 14 residues. Produced via immunoSEQ multiplex PCR; TCRdb's table is partial and in-frame only. In the table there are some 490,000 clones, roughly 88% of which are singletons. The origin of this receptor is a human donor in a cohort sampled during active COVID-19. The rearrangement joins TRBV3-1 (or the pseudogene TRBV3-2) to TRBJ1-1, with a weak D call TRBD1 (5 bases). Sequenced: peripheral blood. The CDR3 spells CASSQATGYTEAFF. The CDR3 DNA reads TGTGCCAGCAGCCAGGCTACAGGTTACACTGAAGCTTTCTTT.